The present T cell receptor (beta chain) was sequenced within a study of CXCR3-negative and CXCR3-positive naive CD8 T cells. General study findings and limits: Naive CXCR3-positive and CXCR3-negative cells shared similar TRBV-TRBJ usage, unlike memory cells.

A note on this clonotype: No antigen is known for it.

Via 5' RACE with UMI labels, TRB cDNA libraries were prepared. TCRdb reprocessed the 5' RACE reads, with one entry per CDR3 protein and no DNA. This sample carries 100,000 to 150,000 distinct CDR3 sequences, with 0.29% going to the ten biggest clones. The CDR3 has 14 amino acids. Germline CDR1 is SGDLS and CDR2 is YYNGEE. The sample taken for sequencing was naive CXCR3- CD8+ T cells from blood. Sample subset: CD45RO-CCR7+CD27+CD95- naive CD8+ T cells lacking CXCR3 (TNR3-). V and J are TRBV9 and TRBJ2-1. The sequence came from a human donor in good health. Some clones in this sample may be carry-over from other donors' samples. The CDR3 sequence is CASSPQWSVHGQLF. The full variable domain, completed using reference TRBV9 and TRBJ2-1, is DSGVTQTPKHLITATGQRVTLRCSPRSGDLSVYWYQQSLDQGLQFLIQYYNGEERAKGNILERFSAQQFPDLHSELNLSSLELGDSALYFCASSPQWSVHGQLFGPGTRLTVL.